These 22 T cell receptor beta chains were sequenced from one sample in a study of technical replicates of blood from several donors. Sequencing used immunoSEQ multiplex PCR; TCRdb keeps in-frame clones, though not all of them. Of about 81,000 clones listed, 90% to 97% are singletons. The sequenced sample was T cells isolated from PBMCs. These receptor sequences come from a human donor in good health.

For this clone: The sample carries other DNA sequences with the same CDR3. The rearrangement links TRBV5-1 to TRBJ2-5; TRBD2 matches 8 bases. Germline V CDR1 and CDR2: SGHRS, YFSETQ. Trimming took 2 bases from V and 4 from J; bases not matched to a gene: 7. CDR3 size: 15 residues. DNA for the CDR3: TGCGCCAGCAGCTTCCCCACTAGCGGACCAGAGACCCAGTACTTC. This gives the protein CASSFPTSGPETQYF.

This clone was picked up one time. The rearrangement links TRBV7-9 to TRBJ2-7, with D possibly TRBD1 on 6 matching bases. Germline loops: CDR1 SEHNR, CDR2 FQNEAQ (reference sequence). The CDR3 runs to 13 residues. Trimming pared 4 bases from V and 8 bases from J, leaving 15 bases between. The CDR3 loop is CASSSTGLSQQYF. Here the CDR3 DNA reads TGTGCCAGCAGCTCGACAGGACTCAGCCAGCAGTACTTC. Full variable domain (rest looked up from reference TRBV7-9 and TRBJ2-7): DTGVSQNPRHKITKRGQNVTFRCDPISEHNRLYWYRQTLGQGPEFLTYFQNEAQLEKSRLLSDRFSAERPKGSFSTLEIQRTEQGDSAMYLCASSSTGLSQQYFGPGTRLTVT.

The rearrangement links TRBV19 to TRBJ1-5; tentative D call: TRBD1 (5 bases). The CDR3 spans 14 residues. Trimming pared 4 bases from V and 6 bases from J, leaving 13 bases between. Germline V gives CDR1 LNHDA, CDR2 SQIVND (reference sequence). Here the CDR3 DNA reads TGTGCCAGTAGTACGGGGGGGTCCGGTCAGCCCCAGCATTTT. It specifies CASSTGGSGQPQHF.

The genes are TRBV27 and TRBJ2-1; D is ambiguous. This CDR3 spans 12 amino acids. V dropped 5 bases and J dropped 15 bases, with 17 bases sitting between them. CDR1 and CDR2 (germline): MNHEY, SMNVEV (reference sequence). Here the CDR3 reads CASSPRLGPGFF. The DNA for the CDR3 is TGTGCCAGCAGTCCTCGGCTCGGTCCGGGGTTCTTC.

CDR3 amino acids: CASSSRPPGLAGPQETQYF. The CDR3 nucleotides read TGCGCCAGCAGCTCCCGCCCACCGGGACTAGCGGGTCCTCAAGAGACCCAGTACTTC. The chain uses TRBV5-1 and TRBJ2-5; 12 nucleotides align to TRBD2. The CDR3 extends over 19 amino acids. Trimming cost V 3 bases and J 2 bases; bases outside gene matches: 14. Per germline, CDR1 SGHRS and CDR2 YFSETQ. Complete variable domain (other parts from reference TRBV5-1 and TRBJ2-5): KAGVTQTPRYLIKTRGQQVTLSCSPISGHRSVSWYQQTPGQGLQFLFEYFSETQRNKGNFPGRFSGRQFSNSRSEMNVSTLELGDSALYLCASSSRPPGLAGPQETQYFGPGTRLLVL.

The CDR3 DNA follows: TGTGCCAGCAGCCAAGAATCGTGGCCGATGAACACCGGGGAGCTGTTTTTT. Its protein is CASSQESWPMNTGELFF. The V and J genes are TRBV14 and TRBJ2-2, with no clear D. V lost 0 bases to trimming and J lost 1 base, with 12 bases between them. This CDR3 is 17 amino acids long. The germline V gene has CDR1 SGHDN and CDR2 FVKESK.

The V and J genes are TRBV6-4 and TRBJ1-4; D is unclear. Trimming removed 4 bases from V and 0 bases from J, with 9 bases in between. The CDR3 length is 15 residues. The V gene's germline CDR1 is MRHNA and CDR2 SNTAGT. The CDR3 loop reads CASSAGLATNEKLFF. The CDR3 bases are TGTGCCAGCAGTGCAGGACTCGCAACTAATGAAAAACTGTTTTTT.

This clone was picked up one time. V is TRBV19 and J is TRBJ1-2, with unresolved D. Trimming cost V 2 bases and J 8 bases, with 12 bases left between them. Germline loops: CDR1 LNHDA, CDR2 SQIVND (reference sequence). This CDR3 is built from 13 residues. The CDR3 sequence is CASSIWGVGGYTF. The CDR3 DNA is TGTGCCAGTAGTATATGGGGAGTTGGAGGCTACACCTTC.

The rearrangement links TRBV5-4 to TRBJ2-1; 8 bases align to TRBD1. Germline V gene data show CDR1 as SGHNT and CDR2 as YYREEE (reference sequence). CDR3 length equals 14 residues. V shed 7 bases, J shed 5 bases, and the junction held 8 bases outside the gene matches. The CDR3 nucleotides are TGTGCCAGCCGCAACTGGACAGGGAACAATGAGCAGTTCTTC. As protein: CASRNWTGNNEQFF.

J is TRBJ1-5 and V is TRBV27; TRBD1 aligns across 9 bases. The trim removed 6 bases at V and 6 bases at J, leaving 9 bases unmatched. This CDR3 is built from 15 residues. From germline, CDR1 is MNHEY and CDR2 SMNVEV (reference sequence). The CDR3 loop is CASRTGTGQGQPQHF. DNA for the CDR3: TGTGCCAGCAGGACTGGGACAGGGCAAGGTCAGCCCCAGCATTTT.

The chain employs TRBV9 and TRBJ2-3; 9 bases align to TRBD2. Germline V lookup: CDR1 SGDLS, CDR2 YYNGEE. The CDR3 is made up of 16 amino acids. With 4 bases clipped from V and 0 bases from J, the junction kept 6 bases outside the gene matches. The CDR3 spells CASSFLAGLSTDTQYF. CDR3 in DNA: TGTGCCAGCAGCTTCCTAGCGGGGTTGAGCACAGATACGCAGTATTTT.

This clone was seen only once. This chain joins TRBV10-1 and TRBJ2-1; 7 bases match TRBD2. This CDR3 comprises 16 residues. The V gene end was trimmed by 2 bases and the J gene end by 8 bases; junction bases not matched to a gene: 12. The germline V gene has CDR1 WNHNN and CDR2 SYGVQD (reference sequence). The CDR3 is CASSEGSGVRADEQFF. The CDR3 DNA is TGCGCCAGCAGTGAGGGAAGCGGGGTCCGGGCGGATGAGCAGTTCTTC.

V gene TRBV5-6 combines with J gene TRBJ2-3; D may be TRBD2 (5 bases). Germline CDR1 and CDR2: SGHDT and YYEEEE. V was cut by 4 bases and J by 4 bases, with 13 bases left in between. The CDR3 extends over 14 amino acids. The chain's CDR3 is CASSLLAGADTQYF. In DNA, the CDR3 is TGTGCCAGCAGCCTGCTGGCGGGTGCAGATACGCAGTATTTT.

This sequence joins TRBV9 and TRBJ2-7; D is unclear. The V gene lost 0 bases and the J gene lost 2 bases, with 9 bases spanning the gap. Germline CDR1 SGDLS, CDR2 YYNGEE. The CDR3 is 14 residues long. Written as DNA, the CDR3 is TGTGCCAGCAGCGTAGGGCAGGCGACCTACGAGCAGTACTTC. Residues: CASSVGQATYEQYF.

This clone was counted once. The CDR3 sequence is CASSLVPRGGEAFF. CDR3 nucleotide sequence: TGTGCCAGCAGCTTAGTCCCTAGGGGGGGTGAAGCTTTCTTT. The chain employs TRBV11-2 and TRBJ1-1; D might be TRBD1 (6 bases). The V and J ends lost 1 base and 7 bases respectively, with 13 bases between them. Germline V CDR1 and CDR2: SGHAT, FQNNGV. This CDR3 region has 14 residues.

The chain combines TRBV9 with TRBJ1-1, with D perhaps TRBD1 (6 bases). The CDR3 length is 13 residues. Trimming took off 3 bases at V and 8 bases at J, with 14 bases between the two ends. Germline CDR1 SGDLS, CDR2 YYNGEE. In DNA, the CDR3 is TGTGCCAGCAGCGGGGTGGGGGCTCCGGAAGCTTTCTTT. It translates to CASSGVGAPEAFF.

The rearrangement joins TRBV5-5 to TRBJ2-3; 7 bases align to TRBD1. V shed 4 bases, J shed 9 bases, and the junction held 11 bases outside the gene matches. This CDR3 is built from 14 residues. Germline V gene sequence: CDR1 SGHKS, CDR2 YYEKEE (reference sequence). This CDR3 is CASSPLAQGETQYF. DNA of the CDR3: TGTGCCAGCAGCCCCCTGGCCCAGGGGGAGACGCAGTATTTT. Full variable domain (rest looked up from reference TRBV5-5 and TRBJ2-3): DAGVTQSPTHLIKTRGQQVTLRCSPISGHKSVSWYQQVLGQGPQFIFQYYEKEERGRGNFPDRFSARQFPNYSSELNVNALLLGDSALYLCASSPLAQGETQYFGPGTRLTVL.

In its sample, this clone was seen once. The genes are TRBV7-9 and TRBJ2-1, with TRBD2 identical over 7 bases. Germline V gene data show CDR1 as SEHNR and CDR2 as FQNEAQ (reference sequence). CDR3 length equals 17 residues. Germline trimming cut 2 bases from V and 7 bases from J; bases unmatched to any gene: 14. CDR3 sequence: CASSLRRSLAAPNEQFF. CDR3 in DNA: TGTGCCAGCAGCTTAAGAAGGAGTCTAGCGGCCCCAAATGAGCAGTTCTTC. Full variable domain (remainder filled in from reference TRBV7-9 and TRBJ2-1): DTGVSQNPRHKITKRGQNVTFRCDPISEHNRLYWYRQTLGQGPEFLTYFQNEAQLEKSRLLSDRFSAERPKGSFSTLEIQRTEQGDSAMYLCASSLRRSLAAPNEQFFGPGTRLTVL.

This chain uses TRBV12-5 with TRBJ2-3, with D tentatively TRBD1 (6 bases). V was pared by 4 bases and J by 4 bases, with 30 bases between. Germline lookup yields CDR1 LGHNT and CDR2 FRNRAP. The CDR3 loop spans 20 amino acids. The CDR3 loop is CASGSYVSWDNEKFSDTQYF. CDR3 nucleotides: TGTGCTAGTGGTTCCTACGTGTCCTGGGACAACGAAAAATTTTCAGATACGCAGTATTTT.

V usage is TRBV9 and J usage is TRBJ2-3, with D tentatively TRBD2 (6 bases). Germline CDR1 is SGDLS and CDR2 is YYNGEE. The CDR3 is 15 residues long. The V end was cut by 3 bases, the J end by 9 bases, with 20 bases between. CDR3 sequence (DNA): TGTGCCAGCAGCGATCGGACCAGCGGAGGGGACACGCAGTATTTT. It codes for CASSDRTSGGDTQYF.

J is TRBJ1-1 and V is TRBV5-1; 8 nucleotides match TRBD1. CDR1 and CDR2 from the germline V gene are SGHRS and YFSETQ. Trimming cost V 6 bases and J 5 bases; bases outside gene matches: 9. This CDR3 region has 14 residues. CDR3 sequence: CASTHRGGLTEAFF. The CDR3, as DNA: TGCGCCAGCACGCACAGGGGGGGGTTGACTGAAGCTTTCTTT.

This chain joins TRBV7-9 and TRBJ1-2, with no clear D. Germline loops: CDR1 SEHNR, CDR2 FQNEAQ (reference sequence). This CDR3 has 13 amino acids. Trimming cost V 5 bases and J 8 bases, with 15 bases left between them. The CDR3 nucleotides read TGTGCCAGCAGCCTCTCCGAAAGTGGCGGCTACACCTTC. It translates to CASSLSESGGYTF.